This T cell receptor beta chain was captured in a study of identical twins. Study results and caveats: In cord blood, abundant beta clonotypes had fewer insertions; memory showed no trend.

The CDR3 consists of 15 residues. Germline loops: CDR1 LGHDT, CDR2 YNNKEL (reference sequence). J lost 8 bases, V lost 0 bases, and 4 bases had no gene match. A single record per CDR3 protein comes from TCRdb applying MiXCR to the 5' RACE reads. The table lists approximately 500,000 distinct CDR3 sequences, approximately 25% of them singletons. As concerns this clonotype: Its antigen remains unknown.

The data were also submitted as part of a second study, on T cells expressing NK-cell markers. That work states: All TCR beta repertoires analysed originated from sorted CD3+CD56+NKG2C+, CD3+CD56+NKG2C- and CD3+CD56-NKG2C+ T cells. One observes that, in several donors, these clonotypes were also the leading ones within the CD3+CD56-NKG2C+ fraction.

The material sequenced was CD4+ T cells sorted from blood. The sequence derives from a young woman in good health. This chain uses TRBV3-1 with TRBJ2-1, with 10 nucleotides matching TRBD1. CDR3 loop: CASSQDDRGLYEQFF. The CDR3 DNA sequence: TGTGCCAGCAGCCAAGATGACAGGGGGCTGTATGAGCAGTTCTTC.